The clone carrying this TCR beta chain has only a few counts. Sequenced material consisted of expressed TCRB transcripts (all of the isolated RNA was reverse transcribed). Some clones are missing from TCRdb's copy, which holds only in-frame ones; the method was immunoSEQ multiplex PCR. Found here are 350,000 to 400,000 clones, over 13% of them singletons; the top ten hold more than 0.015%. The data were taken from a study of beta chain features in type 1 diabetes. The CDR3 is 13 residues long. CDR1 and CDR2 from the germline V gene are GTSNPN and SVGIG (reference sequence). Germline trimming cut 2 bases from V and 15 bases from J; bases unmatched to any gene: 12.

The chain carries TRBV30 and TRBJ2-2, with 7 bases identical to TRBD2. Sequenced: naive CD4+ T cells from blood. The TCR originated in a woman under 30 in good health. This chain's CDR3 is CAWSSSSLGGLFF. CDR3 DNA: TGTGCCTGGAGTAGCTCGAGTTTGGGAGGGTTGTTTTTT.